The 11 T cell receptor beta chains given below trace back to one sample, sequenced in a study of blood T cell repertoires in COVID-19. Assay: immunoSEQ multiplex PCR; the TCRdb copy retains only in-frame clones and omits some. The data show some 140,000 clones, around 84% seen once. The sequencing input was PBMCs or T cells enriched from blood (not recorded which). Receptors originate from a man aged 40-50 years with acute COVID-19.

CDR3 in amino acids: CASSEWGGNEQFF. The CDR3 DNA follows: TGTGCCAGCAGTGAATGGGGCGGCAATGAGCAGTTCTTC. V gene TRBV6-1 combines with J gene TRBJ2-1; tentatively, D is TRBD1 (5 bases). Trimming shortened V by 2 bases and J by 6 bases, and 8 bases separated the two germline ends. Germline assignment: CDR1 MNHNS and CDR2 SASEGT. The CDR3 spans 13 residues.

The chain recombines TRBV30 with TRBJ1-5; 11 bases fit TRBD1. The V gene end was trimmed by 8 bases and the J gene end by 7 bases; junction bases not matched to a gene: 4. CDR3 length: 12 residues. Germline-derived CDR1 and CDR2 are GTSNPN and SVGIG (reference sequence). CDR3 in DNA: TGTGCCGTGGGACAGGGGGACCAGCCCCAGCATTTT. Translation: CAVGQGDQPQHF.

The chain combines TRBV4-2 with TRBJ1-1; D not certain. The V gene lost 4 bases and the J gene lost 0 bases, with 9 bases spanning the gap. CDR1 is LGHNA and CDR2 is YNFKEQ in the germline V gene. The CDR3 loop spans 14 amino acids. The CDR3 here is CASSPSEVNTEAFF. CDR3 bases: TGTGCCAGCAGCCCCTCGGAGGTGAACACTGAAGCTTTCTTT.

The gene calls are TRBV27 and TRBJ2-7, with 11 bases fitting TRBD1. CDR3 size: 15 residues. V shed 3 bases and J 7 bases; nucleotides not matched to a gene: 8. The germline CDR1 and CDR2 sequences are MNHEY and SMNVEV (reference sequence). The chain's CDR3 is CASSFSGQGGREQYF. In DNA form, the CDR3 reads TGTGCCAGCAGTTTTTCGGGACAGGGGGGGAGGGAGCAGTACTTC.

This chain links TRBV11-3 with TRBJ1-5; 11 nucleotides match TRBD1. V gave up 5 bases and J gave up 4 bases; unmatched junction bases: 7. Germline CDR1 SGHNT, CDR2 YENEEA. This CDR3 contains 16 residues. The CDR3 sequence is CASSQTRDRGNQPQHF. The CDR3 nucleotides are TGTGCCAGCAGCCAGACGCGGGACAGGGGGAATCAGCCCCAGCATTTT.

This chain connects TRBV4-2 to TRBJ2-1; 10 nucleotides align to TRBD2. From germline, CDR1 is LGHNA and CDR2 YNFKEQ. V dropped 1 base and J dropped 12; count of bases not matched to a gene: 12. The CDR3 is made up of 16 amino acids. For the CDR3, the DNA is TGTGCCAGCAGCCAAGTAGTCCTAGCGGGGGTCGAAGGGCAGTTCTTC. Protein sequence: CASSQVVLAGVEGQFF.

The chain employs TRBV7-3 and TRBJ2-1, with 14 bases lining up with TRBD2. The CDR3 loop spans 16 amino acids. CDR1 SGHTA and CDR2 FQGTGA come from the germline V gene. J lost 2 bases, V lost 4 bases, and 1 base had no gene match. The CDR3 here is CASSSGLAGAYNEQFF. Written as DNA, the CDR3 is TGTGCCAGCAGCTCGGGACTAGCGGGGGCCTACAATGAGCAGTTCTTC. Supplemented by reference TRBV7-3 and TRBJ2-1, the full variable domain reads GAGVSQTPSNKVTEKGKYVELRCDPISGHTALYWYRQSLGQGPEFLIYFQGTGAADDSGLPNDRFFAVRPEGSVSTLKIQRTERGDSAVYLCASSSGLAGAYNEQFFGPGTRLTVL.

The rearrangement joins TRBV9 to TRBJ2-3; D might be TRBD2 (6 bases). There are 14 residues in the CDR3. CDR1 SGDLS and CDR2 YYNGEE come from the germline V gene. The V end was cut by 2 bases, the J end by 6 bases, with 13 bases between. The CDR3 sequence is CASSVMGGGDTQYF. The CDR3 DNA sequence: TGTGCCAGCAGCGTGATGGGAGGAGGTGATACGCAGTATTTT.

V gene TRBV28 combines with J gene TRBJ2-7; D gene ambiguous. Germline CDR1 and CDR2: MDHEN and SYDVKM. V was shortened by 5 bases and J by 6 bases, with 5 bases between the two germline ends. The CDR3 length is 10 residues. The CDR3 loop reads CASSAGEQYF. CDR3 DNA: TGTGCCAGCAGTGCCGGCGAGCAGTACTTC. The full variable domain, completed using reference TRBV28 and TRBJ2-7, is DVKVTQSSRYLVKRTGEKVFLECVQDMDHENMFWYRQDPGLGLRLIYFSYDVKMKEKGDIPEGYSVSREKKERFSLILESASTNQTSMYLCASSAGEQYFGPGTRLTVT.

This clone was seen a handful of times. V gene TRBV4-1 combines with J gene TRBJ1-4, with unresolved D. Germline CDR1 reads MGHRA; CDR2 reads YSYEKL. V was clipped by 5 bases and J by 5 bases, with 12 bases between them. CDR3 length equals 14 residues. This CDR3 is CASSSADINEKLFF. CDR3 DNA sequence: TGCGCCAGCAGCTCCGCCGACATCAATGAAAAACTGTTTTTT.

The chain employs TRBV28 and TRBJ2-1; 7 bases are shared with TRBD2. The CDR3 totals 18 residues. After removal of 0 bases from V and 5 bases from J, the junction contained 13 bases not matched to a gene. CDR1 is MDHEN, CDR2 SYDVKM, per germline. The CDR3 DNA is TGTGCCAGCAGTTTATGGGGAGAACCCACTAGCGCCCACAATGAGCAGTTCTTC. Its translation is CASSLWGEPTSAHNEQFF.